The 5 T cell receptor beta chains below all came from one sample that was sequenced in a study of blood T cell repertoires in COVID-19. The repertoire was sequenced with immunoSEQ multiplex PCR; TCRdb's copy has only in-frame clones and lacks some. Here the sample spans around 400,000 clones, 87% being singletons. Sample: peripheral blood. The receptors were sampled from a woman aged 55-69 years with COVID-19, enrolled during active disease.

In its sample, this clone was seen once. One junction end disagrees with the germline gene, perhaps due to a read error. V and J are TRBV5-6 and TRBJ1-1, with 9 bases lining up with TRBD1. There are 19 residues in the CDR3. In germline, CDR1 is SGHDT, CDR2 YYEEEE. CDR3 region: CASSLKGNRGRMVKTEAFF. In DNA form, the CDR3 reads TGTGCCAGCAGCTTGAAGGGTAACAGGGGGCGGATGGTGAAGACTGAAGCTTTCTTT.

V usage is TRBV7-8 and J usage is TRBJ2-3; 8 positions agree with TRBD1. The CDR3 extends over 15 amino acids. Germline CDR1 SGHVS, CDR2 FQNEAQ. V lost 2 bases and J lost 4; bases outside the gene matches: 5. CDR3 sequence (DNA): TGTGCCAGCAGCTTAAGACAGGGGAGACCAGATACGCAGTATTTT. This sequence encodes CASSLRQGRPDTQYF.

The chain recombines TRBV15 with TRBJ1-5; the match to TRBD1 covers 10 bases. The CDR3 sequence is 16 residues long. V shed 3 bases and J 6 bases; nucleotides not matched to a gene: 8. Germline lookup yields CDR1 LNHNV and CDR2 YYDKDF (reference sequence). The CDR3 is CATSSLDRGLSQPQHF. In DNA, the CDR3 is TGTGCCACCAGCAGCCTAGACAGGGGGCTAAGTCAGCCCCAGCATTTT.

This chain connects TRBV28 to TRBJ1-2; TRBD1 matches 7 bases. This CDR3 spans 13 amino acids. Germline V gene sequence: CDR1 MDHEN, CDR2 SYDVKM. The junction had 1 base not matched to a gene; V was cut back by 6 bases and J by 0 bases. In DNA, the CDR3 is TGTGCCAGCAGCGGACAGGCTAACTATGGCTACACCTTC. Residues: CASSGQANYGYTF.

The gene calls are TRBV28 and TRBJ2-5; 9 positions agree with TRBD2. Germline CDR1 is MDHEN and CDR2 is SYDVKM. With V trimmed by 6 bases and J by 5 bases, 13 bases remained unmatched. This CDR3 contains 16 residues. Here the CDR3 DNA reads TGTGCCAGCAGCTCCAGTAGCGGGGGAGGATCGGAGACCCAGTACTTC. As protein: CASSSSSGGGSETQYF. The complete variable domain, with remaining parts taken from reference TRBV28 and TRBJ2-5, reads DVKVTQSSRYLVKRTGEKVFLECVQDMDHENMFWYRQDPGLGLRLIYFSYDVKMKEKGDIPEGYSVSREKKERFSLILESASTNQTSMYLCASSSSSGGGSETQYFGPGTRLLVL.